These 32 T cell receptor beta chains originate from one sample sequenced in a study of T cell responses to AZD1222 COVID-19 vaccine. Using immunoSEQ multiplex PCR, the repertoire was profiled, and TCRdb retains in-frame clones only, with some absent. Among some 140,000 clones, approximately 90% were seen once, and the ten largest hold around 3%. This material consisted of peripheral blood, taken on day 0 of AZD1222 vaccination. The receptors shown here come from an adult in good health.

J is TRBJ1-2 and V is TRBV5-1; possible D gene TRBD1, 5 bases. There are 14 residues in the CDR3. The V gene's germline CDR1 is SGHRS and CDR2 YFSETQ. Trimming left V 0 bases short and J 7 bases short, with 13 bases between. The CDR3 spells CASSLAPGRGGYTF. The CDR3 DNA sequence: TGCGCCAGCAGCTTGGCTCCGGGAAGGGGTGGCTACACCTTC.

This chain links TRBV9 with TRBJ1-3, with 10 bases aligning to TRBD1. Per germline, CDR1 SGDLS and CDR2 YYNGEE. This CDR3 region has 14 residues. Trimming took 3 bases from V and 7 from J; bases not matched to a gene: 4. The CDR3 bases are TGTGCCAGCAGCGGCGGGACAGGGGTTAACACCATATATTTT. Its protein product is CASSGGTGVNTIYF.

The chain has TRBV7-8 and TRBJ2-5; D is possibly TRBD1 (6 bases). The CDR3 has 15 amino acids. The V gene's germline CDR1 is SGHVS and CDR2 FQNEAQ. V was clipped by 1 base and J by 5 bases, with 14 bases between them. CDR3 in DNA: TGTGCCAGCAGCTTAGTCTCTGGGGGCGATGAGACCCAGTACTTC. It translates to CASSLVSGGDETQYF.

The chain recombines TRBV18 with TRBJ2-1, with D unclear. The V and J ends lost 0 bases and 0 bases respectively, with 9 bases between them. From germline, CDR1 is KGHSH and CDR2 LQKENI. The CDR3 contains 16 residues. The DNA of the CDR3 is TGTGCCAGCTCACCACCGGGCCCTACCTCCTACAATGAGCAGTTCTTC. It specifies CASSPPGPTSYNEQFF.

The chain recombines TRBV4-1 with TRBJ2-2, with unresolved D. Germline loops: CDR1 MGHRA, CDR2 YSYEKL. V lost 1 base and J lost 0, with 6 bases in between. The CDR3 runs to 15 residues. DNA for the CDR3: TGCGCCAGCAGCCAAGTACGTGCGAACACCGGGGAGCTGTTTTTT. Its protein is CASSQVRANTGELFF.

A note on this clone: This same CDR3 is encoded by further DNA sequences in the sample. The chain recombines TRBV7-3 with TRBJ1-1; D call uncertain. Germline V gene lookup returns CDR1 SGHTA and CDR2 FQGTGA. There are 13 residues in the CDR3. The V gene lost 3 bases and the J gene lost 1 base, with 6 bases spanning the gap. CDR3 in DNA: TGTGCCAGCAGCTTGTACGAGAACACTGAAGCTTTCTTT. Translation: CASSLYENTEAFF.

V and J are TRBV28 and TRBJ2-3; weak D call: TRBD1 (5 bases). CDR1 and CDR2 (germline): MDHEN, SYDVKM. This CDR3 spans 13 amino acids. The V end was cut by 8 bases, the J end by 2 bases, with 11 bases between. DNA for the CDR3: TGTGCCAGCCTTGGGGCCTCCACAGATACGCAGTATTTT. Protein: CASLGASTDTQYF.

The chain combines TRBV6-1 with TRBJ2-1; D is uncertain. Looked up from germline, CDR1 is MNHNS and CDR2 is SASEGT. V lost 4 bases, J lost 7 bases, and 20 bases lay in between. This CDR3 has 16 amino acids. Here the CDR3 DNA reads TGTGCCAGCAGTGTGGCGGTTGGGTCTCGGAAGAATGAGCAGTTCTTC. Protein product: CASSVAVGSRKNEQFF.

This chain links TRBV2 with TRBJ2-7; 11 bases map to TRBD2. In germline, CDR1 is SNHLY, CDR2 FYNNEI. The CDR3 is made up of 14 amino acids. The V gene end was trimmed by 4 bases and the J gene end by 10 bases; junction bases not matched to a gene: 9. The CDR3: CASSVTSGTPGQYF. DNA of the CDR3: TGTGCCAGCAGTGTGACTAGCGGGACTCCCGGACAGTACTTC.

This chain joins TRBV28 and TRBJ1-1; the D gene is possibly TRBD1 (5 bases). Trimming left V 6 bases short and J 0 bases short, with 5 bases between. The germline CDR1 and CDR2 sequences are MDHEN and SYDVKM. The CDR3 is 12 amino acids. This CDR3 reads CASRDMNTEAFF. The CDR3 DNA reads TGTGCCAGCAGGGACATGAACACTGAAGCTTTCTTT.

This chain joins TRBV7-3 and TRBJ2-1, with 7 bases matching TRBD2. The ends lost 3 bases at V and 0 bases at J; junction bases unmatched: 5. Germline CDR1 reads SGHTA; CDR2 reads FQGTGA. The CDR3 has 16 residues. In DNA form, the CDR3 reads TGTGCCAGCAGCTTTTTTGGCGGGAGCTCCTACAATGAGCAGTTCTTC. This translates into CASSFFGGSSYNEQFF.

CDR3 nucleotide sequence: TGTGCCAGCAGCTTAAGTAAGGGCTACGAGCAGTACTTC. Its protein product is CASSLSKGYEQYF. This sequence joins TRBV7-9 and TRBJ2-7; no definite D call. The V end lost 2 bases, the J end lost 3 bases, and 8 bases lay between the germline ends. This CDR3 has 13 amino acids. Germline loops: CDR1 SEHNR, CDR2 FQNEAQ (reference sequence). The full variable domain, completed using reference TRBV7-9 and TRBJ2-7, is DTGVSQNPRHKITKRGQNVTFRCDPISEHNRLYWYRQTLGQGPEFLTYFQNEAQLEKSRLLSDRFSAERPKGSFSTLEIQRTEQGDSAMYLCASSLSKGYEQYFGPGTRLTVT.

The V and J genes are TRBV5-4 and TRBJ1-2; D is ambiguous. This CDR3 is built from 14 residues. CDR1 and CDR2 (germline): SGHNT, YYREEE (reference sequence). Trimming pared 3 bases from V and 0 bases from J, leaving 9 bases between. The CDR3 DNA sequence: TGTGCCAGCAGCTCTTTTTTAGCTAACTATGGCTACACCTTC. It specifies CASSSFLANYGYTF.

The CDR3 sequence: CASSLEGGSEQYF. The CDR3 nucleotides read TGTGCCAGCAGCTTGGAAGGGGGATCCGAGCAGTACTTC. J is TRBJ2-7 and V is TRBV5-4; tentatively, D is TRBD1 (6 bases). There are 13 residues in the CDR3. Trimming took off 0 bases at V and 6 bases at J, with 10 bases between the two ends. Looked up from germline, CDR1 is SGHNT and CDR2 is YYREEE (reference sequence).

This sequence joins TRBV7-3 and TRBJ2-7; 12 nucleotides match TRBD2. CDR3 size: 13 residues. Germline CDR1 and CDR2: SGHTA and FQGTGA. V was pared by 5 bases and J by 7 bases, with 3 bases of the junction left unmatched. CDR3 bases: TGTGCCAGCAGCCTCGGGACTAGCGGGGAGCAGTACTTC. It is translated as CASSLGTSGEQYF.

The rearrangement uses TRBV27 and TRBJ2-7; TRBD1 might be the D (6 bases). V lost 5 bases and J 3 bases, leaving 14 bases between the germline ends. The CDR3 spans 14 residues. CDR1 and CDR2 from the germline V gene are MNHEY and SMNVEV (reference sequence). CDR3 nucleotide sequence: TGTGCCAGCAGTATCAGGGGCCCCGACTACGAGCAGTACTTC. It translates to CASSIRGPDYEQYF.

V gene TRBV13 combines with J gene TRBJ2-2; TRBD2 aligns across 10 bases. Germline trimming cut 4 bases from V and 4 bases from J; bases unmatched to any gene: 9. From germline, CDR1 is PRHDT and CDR2 FYEKMQ (reference sequence). The CDR3 totals 17 residues. CDR3 amino acids: CASSSRDSGRTTGELFF. DNA for the CDR3: TGTGCCAGCAGCTCCCGGGATAGCGGGAGGACCACCGGGGAGCTGTTTTTT.

The chain has TRBV5-1 and TRBJ1-3, with D perhaps matching TRBD1 (6 bases). V was shortened by 0 bases and J by 6 bases, with 10 bases between the two germline ends. Per germline, CDR1 SGHRS and CDR2 YFSETQ. The CDR3 is 14 amino acids. CDR3 protein: CASSLGGQPNTIYF. In nucleotides, the CDR3 is TGCGCCAGCAGCTTGGGTGGACAGCCAAACACCATATATTTT.

As DNA, the CDR3 is TGTGCCAGCAGCCCTGCCCCGGGAGGAGCTTTCTTT. This gives the protein CASSPAPGGAFF. The chain couples TRBV28 to TRBJ1-1; D is unclear. Trimming stripped 6 bases from V and 10 bases from J, with 15 bases between. Germline CDR1 is MDHEN and CDR2 is SYDVKM. The CDR3 sequence is 12 residues long.

This chain uses TRBV11-2 with TRBJ2-7, with D uncertain. V was cut by 2 bases and J by 3 bases, with 14 bases left in between. CDR1 SGHAT and CDR2 FQNNGV come from the germline V gene. The CDR3 is made up of 15 amino acids. As DNA, the CDR3 is TGTGCCAGCAGCTTAAAGGGCACTACCCTCTACGAGCAGTACTTC. It encodes CASSLKGTTLYEQYF.

The V call is TRBV7-2, the J call TRBJ2-3; D remains ambiguous. V lost 5 bases, J lost 2 bases, and 14 bases lay in between. The CDR3 runs to 15 residues. The germline V gene has CDR1 SGHTA and CDR2 FQGNSA. The CDR3 DNA reads TGTGCCAGCAGCCTTGTGTTGACTCTCACAGATACGCAGTATTTT. It codes for CASSLVLTLTDTQYF.

The V gene is TRBV5-1, the J gene TRBJ1-4; TRBD1 agrees at 8 bases. V dropped 5 bases and J dropped 8; count of bases not matched to a gene: 8. Germline V gene sequence: CDR1 SGHRS, CDR2 YFSETQ. The CDR3 spans 14 residues. The CDR3 nucleotides read TGCGCCAGCAGTCCCCAGGGGGCGCAGGAAAAACTGTTTTTT. This gives the protein CASSPQGAQEKLFF.

The chain joins TRBV9 to TRBJ2-7, with 11 bases matching TRBD2. V was clipped by 4 bases and J by 7 bases; unmatched bases: 10. Germline V CDR1 and CDR2: SGDLS, YYNGEE. The length of the CDR3 is 15 residues. The CDR3 loop reads CASSPPGLAGGEQYF. CDR3 bases: TGTGCCAGCAGCCCCCCAGGGCTAGCGGGAGGTGAGCAGTACTTC.

The chain is built from TRBV28 and TRBJ2-7, with 10 positions matching TRBD1. There are 16 residues in the CDR3. The germline gives CDR1 MDHEN, CDR2 SYDVKM. Unmatched junction bases numbered 9, after V lost 2 bases and J lost 5 bases. The CDR3 loop is CASSLLGTGAIHEQYF. Written as DNA, the CDR3 is TGTGCCAGCAGTTTACTCGGGACAGGGGCAATCCACGAGCAGTACTTC.

V is TRBV4-3 and J is TRBJ1-4; no clear D. V shed 0 bases and J shed 7 bases, with 3 bases lying between them. Germline V lookup: CDR1 LGHNA, CDR2 YSLEER. CDR3 length equals 12 residues. CDR3 coding DNA: TGCGCCAGCAGCCAAGACACTGAAAAACTGTTTTTT. This sequence encodes CASSQDTEKLFF.

A single count supports this clone. This sequence joins TRBV1 and TRBJ2-1; TRBD2, as called in the table, went unchecked against the DNA. TRBV1 is an annotated pseudogene. This CDR3 has 14 residues. This chain's CDR3 is CTSFGGPSYNEQFF. In DNA form, the CDR3 reads TGCACCAGCTTTGGAGGTCCTTCCTACAATGAGCAGTTCTTC.

The chain links TRBV5-6 to TRBJ1-1, with TRBD1 matching 8 bases. J lost 1 base, V lost 1 base, and 3 bases had no gene match. CDR3 length equals 15 residues. In germline, CDR1 is SGHDT, CDR2 YYEEEE. The CDR3 nucleotides are TGTGCCAGCAGCTTGCAAGGACAGGGGAACACTGAAGCTTTCTTT. This codes for CASSLQGQGNTEAFF.

The V and J genes are TRBV19 and TRBJ2-2; D not resolved. V was pared by 3 bases and J by 5 bases, with 10 bases between. CDR1 and CDR2 from the germline V gene are LNHDA and SQIVND (reference sequence). The CDR3 has 14 amino acids. The CDR3 DNA reads TGTGCCAGTAGTATGGTACCTCAGACCGGGGAGCTGTTTTTT. It yields the protein CASSMVPQTGELFF.

V gene TRBV19 combines with J gene TRBJ1-3; 8 nucleotides align to TRBD1. The V gene's germline CDR1 is LNHDA and CDR2 SQIVND (reference sequence). V trimming: 4 bases; J trimming: 0 bases; junction bases outside the gene matches: 5. The CDR3 spans 16 residues. CDR3 DNA: TGTGCCAGTAGTACCGGACAGGGATACTCTGGAAACACCATATATTTT. This translates into CASSTGQGYSGNTIYF.

V and J are TRBV11-2 and TRBJ1-2, with a tentative D call TRBD1 (6 bases). Trimming removed 1 base at V and 0 bases at J, with 12 bases between. The CDR3 contains 16 residues. Germline loops: CDR1 SGHAT, CDR2 FQNNGV. Here the CDR3 reads CASSLGVGGPNYGYTF. CDR3 DNA: TGTGCCAGCAGCTTAGGTGTCGGGGGGCCTAACTATGGCTACACCTTC. Together with reference TRBV11-2 and TRBJ1-2, the CDR3 gives the full variable domain: EAGVAQSPRYKIIEKRQSVAFWCNPISGHATLYWYQQILGQGPKLLIQFQNNGVVDDSQLPKDRFSAERLKGVDSTLKIQPAKLEDSAVYLCASSLGVGGPNYGYTFGSGTRLTVV.

The V gene is TRBV7-4, the J gene TRBJ2-5; 11 bases match TRBD2. This CDR3 spans 15 amino acids. CDR1 and CDR2 (germline): SGHVT, SQSDAQ. Trimming took 9 bases from V and 2 from J; bases not matched to a gene: 8. The CDR3: CARAGTSGSQETQYF. DNA of the CDR3: TGTGCCAGAGCAGGGACTAGCGGTTCTCAAGAGACCCAGTACTTC.

This chain joins TRBV4-2 and TRBJ2-2, with 7 bases that match TRBD2. The germline CDR1 and CDR2 sequences are LGHNA and YNFKEQ. The CDR3 length is 16 residues. V dropped 2 bases and J dropped 4; count of bases not matched to a gene: 7. CDR3 loop: CASSQLAGVLTGELFF. The CDR3, as DNA: TGTGCCAGCAGCCAACTGGCGGGGGTCCTCACCGGGGAGCTGTTTTTT.